Presented here are 19 T cell receptor beta chains from one specimen sequenced in a study of cytomegalovirus exposure and HLA in healthy donors (TCRdb year 2017). Receptor amplification or capture employed the immunoSEQ multiplex PCR assay. The multiplex PCR relied on a mix of 60 forward primers for TCR Vbeta segments and 13 reverse primers for TCR Jbeta segments. This immuneACCESS table, as held by TCRdb, lists in-frame sequences with V and J called but not all clones. Of the missing ones, under half trace to an unresolved V gene in checked studies; the others have no known cause. For this sample there are about 150,000 clones; roughly four fifths appear just once. The ten top clones hold 6.5% to 9% of the sample. Source material: PBMCs. These receptors were taken from a man aged 25 to 40 in good health and CMV-seronegative.

This chain connects TRBV14 to TRBJ2-7; D gene ambiguous. The germline gives CDR1 SGHDN, CDR2 FVKESK. The CDR3 is made up of 12 amino acids. V gave up 3 bases and J gave up 3 bases, with 6 bases separating them. CDR3 region: CASSHAFYEQYF. CDR3 in DNA: TGTGCCAGCAGCCACGCGTTCTACGAGCAGTACTTC.

The rearrangement uses TRBV5-1 and TRBJ2-7, with D perhaps TRBD2 (6 bases). The V and J ends lost 0 bases and 4 bases respectively, with 14 bases between them. CDR1 is SGHRS and CDR2 is YFSETQ in the germline V gene. This CDR3 comprises 15 residues. The CDR3 DNA reads as TGCGCCAGCAGCTTGGTTGCCGGGAGTGTATACGAGCAGTACTTC. Amino acids: CASSLVAGSVYEQYF.

The chain joins TRBV7-8 to TRBJ2-6, with 8 bases fitting TRBD1. The CDR3 runs 16 residues. Germline V gene data show CDR1 as SGHVS and CDR2 as FQNEAQ. The V gene end was trimmed by 5 bases and the J gene end by 2 bases; junction bases not matched to a gene: 5. In nucleotides, the CDR3 is TGTGCCAGCAGCAAACAGGGGGTGGCTGGGGCCAACGTCCTGACTTTC. It codes for CASSKQGVAGANVLTF.

The J gene is TRBJ1-1, the V gene TRBV18; TRBD1 matches 8 bases. The CDR3 contains 17 residues. Germline trimming cut 6 bases from V and 5 bases from J; bases unmatched to any gene: 17. Germline V gene data show CDR1 as KGHSH and CDR2 as LQKENI. The CDR3 bases are TGTGCCAGCTCCCGCACTCGGACAGGGTTAAGGGGGACTGAAGCTTTCTTT. It translates to CASSRTRTGLRGTEAFF.

V is TRBV2 and J is TRBJ2-4; TRBD2 might be the D (6 bases). Trimming pared 11 bases from V and 12 bases from J, leaving 20 bases between. This CDR3 has 12 amino acids. Germline CDR1 and CDR2: SNHLY and FYNNEI. The CDR3 sequence is CAGGKAADSQYF. CDR3 coding DNA: TGTGCCGGAGGGAAGGCGGCCGACAGTCAGTACTTC.

This clone was detected a few times. The chain couples TRBV6-5 to TRBJ1-1; D is unclear. The V and J ends lost 5 bases and 4 bases respectively, with 8 bases between them. Germline-derived CDR1 and CDR2 are MNHEY and SVGAGI. CDR3 size: 12 residues. The CDR3 DNA follows: TGTGCCAGCAGTCCCCCAGGCACTGAAGCTTTCTTT. This sequence encodes CASSPPGTEAFF.

The chain couples TRBV9 to TRBJ1-2; D is unresolved. The germline V gene encodes CDR1 SGDLS and CDR2 YYNGEE. The CDR3 is made up of 14 amino acids. The germline V and J ends were trimmed by 0 bases and 10 bases, with 16 bases remaining between them. The chain's CDR3 is CASSVEVAGNVYTF. The CDR3, as DNA: TGTGCCAGCAGCGTAGAGGTGGCGGGCAATGTCTACACCTTC. Supplemented by reference TRBV9 and TRBJ1-2, the full variable domain reads DSGVTQTPKHLITATGQRVTLRCSPRSGDLSVYWYQQSLDQGLQFLIQYYNGEERAKGNILERFSAQQFPDLHSELNLSSLELGDSALYFCASSVEVAGNVYTFGSGTRLTVV.

The chain uses TRBV5-8 and TRBJ1-4; TRBD1 agrees at 7 bases. Germline-derived CDR1 and CDR2 are SGHTS and YDEGEE. This CDR3 spans 17 amino acids. After removal of 3 bases from V and 0 bases from J, the junction contained 8 bases not matched to a gene. The CDR3 region has the DNA TGTGCCAGCAGCTGGACACGGGACAGCGCAACTAATGAAAAACTGTTTTTT. This sequence encodes CASSWTRDSATNEKLFF.

With respect to this clone: The junction shows a germline mismatch at one end, possibly a read error. The chain combines TRBV7-9 with TRBJ2-5; a possible D gene is TRBD1 (6 bases). The germline V gene has CDR1 SEHNR and CDR2 FQNEAQ (reference sequence). CDR3 size: 16 residues. The CDR3 region is CARSFLQGRKQETQYF. The DNA of the CDR3 is TGTGCCCGCAGCTTCCTACAGGGAAGGAAACAAGAGACCCAGTACTTC.

V usage is TRBV4-2 and J usage is TRBJ2-7; 11 bases agree with TRBD2. There are 18 residues in the CDR3. Germline V gives CDR1 LGHNA, CDR2 YNFKEQ. V shed 0 bases, J shed 2 bases, and the junction held 9 bases outside the gene matches. CDR3 amino acids: CASSQDGLAGGPAYEQYF. The CDR3 DNA sequence: TGTGCCAGCAGCCAAGATGGGCTAGCGGGAGGACCCGCCTACGAGCAGTACTTC.

This chain uses TRBV7-2 with TRBJ1-1; D is uncertain. Germline CDR1 SGHTA, CDR2 FQGNSA. V lost 3 bases to trimming and J lost 2 bases, with 7 bases between them. The CDR3 consists of 13 residues. Written as DNA, the CDR3 is TGTGCCAGCAGCTTCCGGAGCAACACTGAAGCTTTCTTT. Its protein product is CASSFRSNTEAFF.

The table lists this clone with a few counts. The genes are TRBV19 and TRBJ1-2; 7 bases map to TRBD1. Germline trimming cut 4 bases from V and 4 bases from J; bases unmatched to any gene: 6. Germline CDR1 is LNHDA and CDR2 is SQIVND (reference sequence). This CDR3 is 14 amino acids long. The CDR3 region has the DNA TGTGCCAGTAGTACTCCAAACAGGGGCTATGGCTACACCTTC. It translates to CASSTPNRGYGYTF.

This sequence joins TRBV11-3 and TRBJ2-1; 8 positions agree with TRBD2. Germline V gene sequence: CDR1 SGHNT, CDR2 YENEEA. J gave up 8 bases and V 5 bases, and 14 bases lay outside the gene matches. The CDR3 extends over 16 amino acids. CDR3 residues: CASSPASGTRLHEQFF. CDR3 coding DNA: TGTGCCAGCAGCCCTGCTTCCGGGACTAGGTTACATGAGCAGTTCTTC.

In its sample, this clone was seen once. The chain uses TRBV6-6 and TRBJ1-2, with TRBD1 matching 7 bases. The junction had 6 bases not matched to a gene; V was cut back by 4 bases and J by 4 bases. The CDR3 covers 14 residues. The germline V gene encodes CDR1 MNHNY and CDR2 SVGAGI (reference sequence). CDR3 in amino acids: CASSSQGVLYGYTF. The CDR3 DNA follows: TGTGCCAGCAGTTCCCAGGGGGTTCTCTATGGCTACACCTTC.

This clone has only a few counts. At one boundary the junction diverges from the germline segment, which might be a read error. This sequence joins TRBV7-2 and TRBJ2-4, with D uncertain. Germline V gene lookup returns CDR1 SGHTA and CDR2 FQGNSA. The CDR3 covers 13 residues. CDR3: CASSLMAKNSQYF. As DNA, the CDR3 is TGTGCCAGCAGCTTAATGGCCAAAAACAGTCAGTACTTC.

The V and J genes are TRBV19 and TRBJ1-5; D remains ambiguous. Between the trimmed V and J ends, which lost 7 bases and 9 bases, there was a span of 13 bases. Germline-derived CDR1 and CDR2 are LNHDA and SQIVND (reference sequence). CDR3 length equals 12 residues. In nucleotides, the CDR3 is TGTGCCAGTACGAGTTTACGTTTGCCCCAGCATTTT. Its protein product is CASTSLRLPQHF.

The rearrangement links TRBV6-4 to TRBJ2-7; no definite D call. Trimming pared 4 bases from V and 0 bases from J, leaving 10 bases between. From germline, CDR1 is MRHNA and CDR2 SNTAGT. There are 14 residues in the CDR3. The CDR3 spells CASSVLGASYEQYF. The CDR3 DNA sequence: TGTGCCAGCAGTGTCCTAGGTGCCTCCTACGAGCAGTACTTC.

In this sample, this clone turned up a few times. This rearrangement joins TRBV2 to TRBJ2-5; 13 bases align to TRBD2. The CDR3 is 17 residues long. The germline CDR1 and CDR2 sequences are SNHLY and FYNNEI. Trimming took 9 bases from V and 2 from J; bases not matched to a gene: 12. Here the CDR3 DNA reads TGTGCCAGTGGCCCGACCCCGGGACTAGCGGGGCAAGAGACCCAGTACTTC. Protein: CASGPTPGLAGQETQYF.

V gene TRBV6-5 combines with J gene TRBJ1-2; TRBD1 might be the D (5 bases). CDR3 length equals 13 residues. In germline, CDR1 is MNHEY, CDR2 SVGAGI. V shed 6 bases and J shed 5 bases, with 13 bases lying between them. The CDR3 bases are TGTGCCAGCAGCCTAGGGGCGGGGTATGGCTACACCTTC. Translation gives CASSLGAGYGYTF.